What follows are 24 T cell receptor beta chains derived from one specimen sequenced in a study of OX40 agonist ivuxolimab in advanced cancers. The assay was immunoSEQ multiplex PCR, and TCRdb's table has in-frame clones only and misses some. The sample consists of 70,000 to 80,000 clones, 88% of them appearing once. The specimen comprised CD4+ or CD8+ T cells sorted from blood, sampled in a trial of the OX40 agonist ivuxolimab. These receptors came from an adult with an advanced solid tumor such as melanoma, head and neck, liver or kidney cancer.

The V and J genes are TRBV5-1 and TRBJ2-3; 9 positions agree with TRBD2. J lost 6 bases, V lost 3 bases, and 23 bases had no gene match. The length of the CDR3 is 20 residues. The germline CDR1 and CDR2 sequences are SGHRS and YFSETQ. The CDR3 loop is CASSSAGTATGTSTLDTQYF. DNA for the CDR3: TGCGCCAGCAGCTCGGCCGGGACCGCAACCGGGACTAGCACATTGGATACGCAGTATTTT.

The chain uses TRBV5-6 and TRBJ2-7, with unresolved D. This CDR3 spans 12 amino acids. Deletions cut 0 bases from V and 3 bases from J, with 4 bases between. The germline CDR1 and CDR2 sequences are SGHDT and YYEEEE. CDR3 sequence (DNA): TGTGCCAGCAGCTTGGGGCTCTACGAGCAGTACTTC. Amino acid sequence: CASSLGLYEQYF.

The CDR3 sequence: CASSPAEGAITEAFF. Here the CDR3 DNA reads TGTGCCAGCAGTCCGGCTGAGGGGGCTATAACTGAAGCTTTCTTT. This chain uses TRBV28 with TRBJ1-1, with TRBD1 matching 7 bases. Germline V lookup: CDR1 MDHEN, CDR2 SYDVKM. V was pared by 5 bases and J by 5 bases, with 11 bases of the junction left unmatched. The CDR3 is made up of 15 amino acids.

This clone was recorded once. The chain combines TRBV28 with TRBJ1-4, with 8 positions matching TRBD1. The CDR3 has 16 residues. The V and J ends lost 3 bases and 3 bases, in that order; junction bases with no gene match: 6. Germline V gene data show CDR1 as MDHEN and CDR2 as SYDVKM. The CDR3 DNA is TGTGCCAGCAGTTTCCAGGGGGCTAGTGCTAATGAAAAACTGTTTTTT. It is translated as CASSFQGASANEKLFF. Supplemented by reference TRBV28 and TRBJ1-4, the full variable domain reads DVKVTQSSRYLVKRTGEKVFLECVQDMDHENMFWYRQDPGLGLRLIYFSYDVKMKEKGDIPEGYSVSREKKERFSLILESASTNQTSMYLCASSFQGASANEKLFFGSGTQLSVL.

This clone was seen only once. The rearrangement links TRBV27 to TRBJ2-5; D is undetermined. Between the trimmed V and J ends, which lost 0 bases and 5 bases, there was a span of 10 bases. The CDR3 spans 14 residues. The germline V gene has CDR1 MNHEY and CDR2 SMNVEV (reference sequence). CDR3 sequence reads: CASSLSGPEETQYF. The CDR3 bases are TGTGCCAGCAGTTTATCAGGGCCAGAGGAGACCCAGTACTTC.

The rearrangement links TRBV18 to TRBJ2-4; D might be TRBD2 (6 bases). Trimming shortened V by 4 bases and J by 12 bases, and 19 bases separated the two germline ends. Per germline, CDR1 KGHSH and CDR2 LQKENI. The CDR3 sequence is 14 residues long. CDR3 protein: CASSLTSGTPRQYF. CDR3 nucleotide sequence: TGTGCCAGCTCACTTACCTCCGGGACTCCCCGTCAGTACTTC.

The chain uses TRBV18 and TRBJ2-3; unclear D gene. V lost 3 bases and J lost 0, with 7 bases in between. There are 14 residues in the CDR3. Germline CDR1 is KGHSH and CDR2 is LQKENI. The CDR3, as DNA: TGTGCCAGCTCACCGAGCCTGAGCACAGATACGCAGTATTTT. Translated: CASSPSLSTDTQYF.

Regarding this clone: Lacking the conserved final phenylalanine or tryptophan, this CDR3 likely reflects a read error. The limits of the CDR3 on the DNA are not certain, so only TCRdb's listed CDR3 is given. This chain connects TRBV6-4 to TRBJ2-7. Germline CDR1 MRHNA, CDR2 SNTAGT. The CDR3 adds up to 11 amino acids, both ends counted. The CDR3 sequence: CASSVGVLERR.

The CDR3, as DNA: TGTGCCACCACCACTGGCGGGAGGGCCGAGGAGACCCAGTACTTC. It specifies CATTTGGRAEETQYF. The chain couples TRBV15 to TRBJ2-5; 9 nucleotides match TRBD2. V lost 7 bases to trimming and J lost 5 bases; unmatched junction nucleotides: 11. This CDR3 has 15 amino acids. The germline gives CDR1 LNHNV, CDR2 YYDKDF (reference sequence).

This rearrangement joins TRBV7-9 to TRBJ1-3, with unresolved D. From germline, CDR1 is SEHNR and CDR2 FQNEAQ (reference sequence). This CDR3 region has 14 residues. V lost 0 bases and J 8 bases, leaving 11 bases between the germline ends. The CDR3 loop is CASSLAVRGDTIYF. The CDR3 DNA reads as TGTGCCAGCAGCTTAGCAGTTCGAGGAGACACCATATATTTT.

The J gene is TRBJ2-5, the V gene TRBV30, with D unresolved. V lost 5 bases and J lost 2, with 12 bases in between. This CDR3 contains 13 residues. Per the germline V gene, CDR1 is GTSNPN and CDR2 is SVGIG (reference sequence). CDR3 sequence: CAWASRPQETQYF. The CDR3 DNA sequence: TGTGCCTGGGCAAGCCGGCCTCAAGAGACCCAGTACTTC.

This clone was detected only once. The V and J genes are TRBV21-1 and TRBJ1-1. TRBV21-1 is noted as a pseudogene. The CDR3 spans 12 residues. The CDR3 nucleotides are TGTGCCAGCAGCAAGAGCGGCACTGAAGCTTTCTTT. Its protein product is CASSKSGTEAFF.

The genes are TRBV5-5 and TRBJ1-3; D gene ambiguous. The length of the CDR3 is 15 residues. V lost 3 bases and J 0 bases, leaving 10 bases between the germline ends. Germline values: CDR1 SGHKS, CDR2 YYEKEE (reference sequence). CDR3 loop: CASSSARPSGNTIYF. The DNA of the CDR3 is TGTGCCAGCAGCTCCGCGCGGCCCTCTGGAAACACCATATATTTT.

The chain recombines TRBV6-1 with TRBJ2-3, with 11 bases identical to TRBD2. V lost 6 bases, J lost 6 bases, and 5 bases stayed unmatched. This CDR3 comprises 14 residues. The germline V gene has CDR1 MNHNS and CDR2 SASEGT. The CDR3 sequence: CASRTSGTVDTQYF. The CDR3 bases are TGTGCCAGCAGGACTAGCGGGACCGTGGATACGCAGTATTTT.

J is TRBJ2-1 and V is TRBV7-2; no definite D call. Looked up from germline, CDR1 is SGHTA and CDR2 is FQGNSA. The CDR3 has 15 amino acids. Trimming removed 0 bases at V and 10 bases at J, with 16 bases between. The CDR3 loop reads CASSLAWAAPVEQFF. The CDR3, as DNA: TGTGCCAGCAGCTTAGCCTGGGCCGCCCCGGTCGAGCAGTTCTTC.

The chain carries TRBV28 and TRBJ2-7; no clear D gene. This CDR3 comprises 11 residues. V lost 6 bases and J 5 bases, leaving 8 bases between the germline ends. Germline values: CDR1 MDHEN, CDR2 SYDVKM. CDR3 nucleotide sequence: TGTGCCAGCAGCCGGACGGACGAGCAGTACTTC. It encodes CASSRTDEQYF.

Here the CDR3 DNA reads TGTGCCAGCTCACCACCTTACAGCTACAATGAGCAGTTCTTC. It codes for CASSPPYSYNEQFF. This rearrangement joins TRBV18 to TRBJ2-1; no definite D call. Germline V gene data show CDR1 as KGHSH and CDR2 as LQKENI. Trimming pared 0 bases from V and 3 bases from J, leaving 6 bases between. This CDR3 spans 14 amino acids. The full variable domain, completed using reference TRBV18 and TRBJ2-1, is NAGVMQNPRHLVRRRGQEARLRCSPMKGHSHVYWYRQLPEEGLKFMVYLQKENIIDESGMPKERFSAEFPKEGPSILRIQQVVRGDSAAYFCASSPPYSYNEQFFGPGTRLTVL.

This rearrangement joins TRBV7-6 to TRBJ2-1, with 8 bases that match TRBD2. The CDR3 covers 15 residues. CDR1 is SGHVS, CDR2 FNYEAQ, per germline. V trimming: 4 bases; J trimming: 1 base; junction bases outside the gene matches: 3. The CDR3 reads CASSYTSGSYNEQFF. The DNA for the CDR3 is TGTGCCAGCAGCTACACTAGCGGTTCCTACAATGAGCAGTTCTTC.

The chain is built from TRBV7-9 and TRBJ2-6; no reliable D call. The CDR3 runs 15 residues. The V gene lost 6 bases and the J gene lost 0 bases, with 9 bases spanning the gap. From germline, CDR1 is SEHNR and CDR2 FQNEAQ (reference sequence). The CDR3, as DNA: TGTGCCAGCAGGATCACAGCCTCTGGGGCCAACGTCCTGACTTTC. This gives the protein CASRITASGANVLTF.

Only one count was recorded for this clone. The chain links TRBV9 to TRBJ2-5, with 7 bases matching TRBD1. Germline loops: CDR1 SGDLS, CDR2 YYNGEE. The V segment lost 4 bases and the J segment 1 base; nucleotides outside the gene matches: 10. The CDR3 spans 16 residues. Written as DNA, the CDR3 is TGTGCCAGCAGCTCCCGACAGGGAATGGCCCAAGAGACCCAGTACTTC. Its translation: CASSSRQGMAQETQYF.

The rearrangement joins TRBV7-9 to TRBJ1-4, with TRBD1 as a possible D gene (5 bases). Germline values: CDR1 SEHNR, CDR2 FQNEAQ (reference sequence). The V gene lost 5 bases and the J gene lost 5 bases, with 12 bases spanning the gap. This CDR3 region has 14 residues. DNA of the CDR3: TGTGCCAGCAGCCTACAGAACAGGAATGAAAAACTGTTTTTT. Its protein product is CASSLQNRNEKLFF. The full variable domain, in which reference TRBV7-9 and TRBJ1-4 provide the parts outside the CDR3, is DTGVSQNPRHKITKRGQNVTFRCDPISEHNRLYWYRQTLGQGPEFLTYFQNEAQLEKSRLLSDRFSAERPKGSFSTLEIQRTEQGDSAMYLCASSLQNRNEKLFFGSGTQLSVL.

The V call is TRBV25-1, the J call TRBJ1-4, with D maybe TRBD1 (5 bases). The CDR3 covers 15 residues. CDR1 and CDR2 (germline): MGHDK, SYGVNS. With 2 bases removed from V and 0 bases from J, the gap between germline ends came to 7 bases. The CDR3 nucleotides read TGTGCCAGCAGTGAAACCAGGGCAACTAATGAAAAACTGTTTTTT. Its translation is CASSETRATNEKLFF. The whole variable domain, filled in from reference TRBV25-1 and TRBJ1-4, reads EADIYQTPRYLVIGTGKKITLECSQTMGHDKMYWYQQDPGMELHLIHYSYGVNSTEKGDLSSESTVSRIRTEHFPLTLESARPSHTSQYLCASSETRATNEKLFFGSGTQLSVL.

This clone was detected once. The rearrangement uses TRBV6-5 and TRBJ2-5; 9 bases are a match to TRBD1. CDR3 length equals 13 residues. Germline CDR1 MNHEY, CDR2 SVGAGI. After removal of 6 bases from V and 3 bases from J, the junction contained 2 bases not matched to a gene. CDR3 DNA sequence: TGTGCCAGCAGGGGGACAGGGAAAGAGACCCAGTACTTC. Amino acid sequence: CASRGTGKETQYF.

Of note for this clone: Within the sample, other DNA sequences also encode this same CDR3. The chain employs TRBV5-1 and TRBJ1-1; 8 bases match TRBD1. The V gene end was trimmed by 0 bases and the J gene end by 0 bases; junction bases not matched to a gene: 1. The CDR3 is 15 amino acids. Germline V lookup: CDR1 SGHRS, CDR2 YFSETQ. The CDR3 sequence: CASSLGQGMNTEAFF. The CDR3 DNA reads TGCGCCAGCAGCTTGGGACAGGGGATGAACACTGAAGCTTTCTTT. Combining the CDR3 with reference TRBV5-1 and TRBJ1-1 gives the whole variable domain KAGVTQTPRYLIKTRGQQVTLSCSPISGHRSVSWYQQTPGQGLQFLFEYFSETQRNKGNFPGRFSGRQFSNSRSEMNVSTLELGDSALYLCASSLGQGMNTEAFFGQGTRLTVV.